Sequencing of this TCR beta chain was carried out in a study of shared clonotypes between healthy human individuals. Points from the study as a whole: Incomplete sequencing of sorted subsets was indicated by rarefaction despite large depth.

CD45RA-negative memory and CD45RA+ naive subsets were split from the CD4+ cells. Concerning this clone itself: Its matching antigen is unknown.

The data were produced by immunoSEQ multiplex PCR, yet TCRdb's version contains in-frame clones alone and is incomplete. The sample lists 1.5 million to 1.9 million clones; 95% to 99% were seen once. The sample comprised naive CD4+ T cells sorted from blood. Subset: CD45RA+ positively selected. This TCR came from a man aged 25-40 years in good health.

As DNA, the CDR3 is TGTGCCAGCAGCTTCGGACTAGCGGGAGATCACGAGCAGTACTTC. It encodes CASSFGLAGDHEQYF. This chain uses TRBV11-3 with TRBJ2-7; 13 positions match TRBD2. CDR3 size: 15 residues. Germline V gene sequence: CDR1 SGHNT, CDR2 YENEEA. Trimming cost V 3 bases and J 5 bases; bases outside gene matches: 4.